The 32 T cell receptor beta chains listed next were all sequenced from one sample in a study of shared clonotypes between healthy human individuals. Sequencing was performed with immunoSEQ multiplex PCR; in TCRdb, only in-frame clones are kept and a portion is missing. The sample holds 950,000 to 1,300,000 clones, about 75% seen once. The material sequenced was memory CD4+ T cells sorted from blood. Subset given: CD45RA-negative fraction. All receptors come from a man between 18 and 35 years old in good health.

The chain couples TRBV28 to TRBJ2-5; D unresolved. Looked up from germline, CDR1 is MDHEN and CDR2 is SYDVKM. This CDR3 region has 14 residues. The V end was cut by 6 bases, the J end by 4 bases, with 15 bases between. The CDR3 DNA is TGTGCCAGCAGCCTTCCGAGTTTCCCAGAGACCCAGTACTTC. Its protein product is CASSLPSFPETQYF.

The CDR3 spells CASSLGTSGRGLDTQYF. Here the CDR3 DNA reads TGTGCCAGCAGCTTGGGGACTAGCGGGAGGGGCCTGGATACGCAGTATTTT. The chain links TRBV5-4 to TRBJ2-3, with 15 bases identical to TRBD2. The germline gives CDR1 SGHNT, CDR2 YYREEE (reference sequence). CDR3 length equals 17 residues. V shed 0 bases, J shed 6 bases, and the junction held 5 bases outside the gene matches.

V and J are TRBV6-5 and TRBJ1-6; perhaps TRBD1 as D (5 bases). CDR1 and CDR2 from the germline V gene are MNHEY and SVGAGI. Trimming stripped 4 bases from V and 10 bases from J, with 8 bases between. The CDR3 extends over 12 amino acids. CDR3 loop: CASSSGLSPLHF. The CDR3 DNA sequence: TGTGCCAGCAGTTCGGGGCTGTCACCCCTCCACTTT.

The chain is built from TRBV30 and TRBJ1-4; a weak D match, TRBD1 (5 bases). The CDR3 is 16 residues long. Germline-derived CDR1 and CDR2 are GTSNPN and SVGIG (reference sequence). V dropped 3 bases and J dropped 4 bases, with 18 bases sitting between them. The DNA for the CDR3 is TGTGCCTGGAGAGCCTCCTTGACAGTAGATAATGAAAAACTGTTTTTT. It codes for CAWRASLTVDNEKLFF.

The rearrangement joins TRBV6-6 to TRBJ2-1; D not resolved. The length of the CDR3 is 13 residues. V dropped 5 bases and J dropped 10 bases, with 15 bases sitting between them. The V gene's germline CDR1 is MNHNY and CDR2 SVGAGI (reference sequence). DNA for the CDR3: TGTGCCAGCAGTACGTCTGGTCAGTCGGAGCAGTTCTTC. As protein: CASSTSGQSEQFF.

The rearrangement links TRBV10-1 to TRBJ2-1; D remains unclear. The CDR3 totals 17 residues. Germline V gene lookup returns CDR1 WNHNN and CDR2 SYGVQD (reference sequence). The V and J ends lost 4 bases and 4 bases respectively, with 20 bases between them. CDR3 protein: CASSGQEGSGLYNEQFF. CDR3 in DNA: TGCGCCAGCAGTGGCCAGGAAGGGTCAGGTCTATACAATGAGCAGTTCTTC.

This chain links TRBV7-2 with TRBJ1-2; D unresolved. The length of the CDR3 is 14 residues. Trimming removed 5 bases at V and 2 bases at J, with 12 bases between. The germline V gene has CDR1 SGHTA and CDR2 FQGNSA. DNA for the CDR3: TGTGCCAGCAGCCCCCGGGAGGGCAACTATGGCTACACCTTC. Its translation: CASSPREGNYGYTF.

The rearrangement uses TRBV10-3 and TRBJ1-1, with TRBD1 matching 7 bases. Germline assignment: CDR1 ENHRY and CDR2 SYGVKD. V was pared by 6 bases and J by 2 bases, with 6 bases of the junction left unmatched. The CDR3 loop spans 14 amino acids. CDR3 nucleotide sequence: TGTGCCATCAGAACCGGGACAGACAACACTGAAGCTTTCTTT. Translated, it gives CAIRTGTDNTEAFF.

This chain joins TRBV7-9 and TRBJ1-6; 7 nucleotides line up with TRBD1. Germline V gene lookup returns CDR1 SEHNR and CDR2 FQNEAQ (reference sequence). This CDR3 has 14 amino acids. V was pared by 1 base and J by 10 bases, with 4 bases of the junction left unmatched. The CDR3 is CASSLGDSHSPLHF. The CDR3 DNA sequence: TGTGCCAGCAGCTTAGGGGACAGCCACTCACCCCTCCACTTT.

This chain links TRBV7-9 with TRBJ2-7; TRBD1 is a possible D gene (5 bases). CDR3 length: 12 residues. From germline, CDR1 is SEHNR and CDR2 FQNEAQ (reference sequence). V was shortened by 4 bases and J by 4 bases, with 8 bases between the two germline ends. CDR3 bases: TGTGCCAGCAGCTCAAAGGGGTACGAGCAGTACTTC. Translated: CASSSKGYEQYF.

Of note for this clone: A much larger clonotype is one base distant, so this may be a read error. The chain recombines TRBV6-1 with TRBJ1-2, with TRBD1 identical over 10 bases. The trim removed 6 bases at V and 8 bases at J, leaving 6 bases unmatched. Germline values: CDR1 MNHNS, CDR2 SASEGT. This CDR3 is 13 amino acids long. The CDR3, as DNA: TGTGCCAGCAGCTCCGGGACAGGGGAAGGCTACACCTTC. Its translation is CASSSGTGEGYTF.

The sample holds a few counts of this clone. The chain combines TRBV11-3 with TRBJ2-5; D is unclear. CDR1 and CDR2 (germline): SGHNT, YENEEA. The V end lost 5 bases, the J end lost 5 bases, and 12 bases lay between the germline ends. CDR3 length: 13 residues. CDR3 coding DNA: TGTGCCAGCAGCCCAGTCAACTCTGAGACCCAGTACTTC. Its protein is CASSPVNSETQYF.

The V call is TRBV10-3, the J call TRBJ2-1; 9 nucleotides align to TRBD2. CDR1 and CDR2 from the germline V gene are ENHRY and SYGVKD. V was clipped by 3 bases and J by 7 bases; unmatched bases: 4. The CDR3 has 14 amino acids. The CDR3 sequence is CAISEILAGNEQFF. The CDR3 DNA sequence: TGTGCCATCAGTGAAATTCTAGCGGGGAATGAGCAGTTCTTC.

The genes are TRBV30 and TRBJ1-6; possibly TRBD1 for D (6 bases). The CDR3 covers 14 residues. Germline V gene lookup returns CDR1 GTSNPN and CDR2 SVGIG (reference sequence). V dropped 6 bases and J dropped 7 bases, with 16 bases sitting between them. For the CDR3, the DNA is TGTGCCTGCTCACTTGGCACAGGGAATTCACCCCTCCACTTT. Its translation: CACSLGTGNSPLHF.

The rearrangement joins TRBV18 to TRBJ2-2, with 7 bases fitting TRBD1. Per germline, CDR1 KGHSH and CDR2 LQKENI. V trimming: 2 bases; J trimming: 1 base; junction bases outside the gene matches: 4. The CDR3 length is 16 residues. CDR3 nucleotides: TGTGCCAGCTCACCAGAGAGGACAGGGAACACCGGGGAGCTGTTTTTT. Protein: CASSPERTGNTGELFF.

The chain employs TRBV28 and TRBJ2-7; 12 nucleotides agree with TRBD1. The V gene's germline CDR1 is MDHEN and CDR2 SYDVKM. V gave up 5 bases and J gave up 4 bases; unmatched junction bases: 9. CDR3 length: 16 amino acids. The CDR3 spells CASSPPRGQGAYEQYF. Written as DNA, the CDR3 is TGTGCCAGCAGTCCCCCTCGGGGACAGGGGGCTTACGAGCAGTACTTC.

The chain employs TRBV19 and TRBJ2-1; D is unclear. The CDR3 length is 15 residues. Trimming removed 5 bases at V and 7 bases at J, with 18 bases between. CDR1 is LNHDA and CDR2 is SQIVND in the germline V gene (reference sequence). The CDR3 nucleotides are TGTGCCAGTAGTCCTCGTGACTTAATTGGGAATGAGCAGTTCTTC. Its protein is CASSPRDLIGNEQFF. Full variable domain (rest looked up from reference TRBV19 and TRBJ2-1): DGGITQSPKYLFRKEGQNVTLSCEQNLNHDAMYWYRQDPGQGLRLIYYSQIVNDFQKGDIAEGYSVSREKKESFPLTVTSAQKNPTAFYLCASSPRDLIGNEQFFGPGTRLTVL.

The chain recombines TRBV27 with TRBJ1-6, with 8 bases lining up with TRBD1. V lost 5 bases to trimming and J lost 9 bases; unmatched junction nucleotides: 12. The CDR3 is made up of 16 amino acids. Germline V lookup: CDR1 MNHEY, CDR2 SMNVEV (reference sequence). In DNA, the CDR3 is TGTGCCAGCAGTAACTTCGGACAGGGCGATAGTTCACCCCTCCACTTT. It specifies CASSNFGQGDSSPLHF.

As to this clone: A far larger clone is only one base removed, so a read error is likely. The chain links TRBV7-9 to TRBJ2-7, with 7 bases that match TRBD2. This CDR3 is built from 17 residues. Germline CDR1 SEHNR, CDR2 FQNEAQ (reference sequence). CDR3 nucleotides: TGTGCCGGCAGCGGATCGACAACTAGCGATAGCTCCTACGAGCAGTACTTC. As protein: CAGSGSTTSDSSYEQYF.

V and J are TRBV4-2 and TRBJ2-1, with TRBD1 matching 8 bases. In germline, CDR1 is LGHNA, CDR2 YNFKEQ. CDR3 size: 16 residues. V dropped 0 bases and J dropped 7; count of bases not matched to a gene: 8. The CDR3 nucleotides are TGTGCCAGCAGCCAAGATTGGGCAGGGGGCTGGAATGAGCAGTTCTTC. The encoded protein is CASSQDWAGGWNEQFF.

The chain employs TRBV27 and TRBJ2-1; 7 nucleotides align to TRBD2. CDR3 length: 17 residues. V lost 6 bases to trimming and J lost 2 bases; unmatched junction nucleotides: 13. CDR1 and CDR2 (germline): MNHEY, SMNVEV (reference sequence). The CDR3 reads CASRGSWRGNTYNEQFF. The CDR3 region has the DNA TGTGCCAGCAGGGGCTCTTGGCGGGGGAACACCTACAATGAGCAGTTCTTC.

Note on this clone: A much larger clone differs by one base, so this may be a read error. V and J are TRBV27 and TRBJ2-5; 9 positions agree with TRBD1. The CDR3 runs to 14 residues. Germline V gives CDR1 MNHEY, CDR2 SMNVEV (reference sequence). J was trimmed by 4 bases and V by 5 bases; bases with no gene match: 5. The CDR3 sequence is CASSTGQGRETQYF. DNA of the CDR3: TGTGCCAGCAGTACCGGACAGGGGAGAGAGACCCAGTACTTC.

J is TRBJ2-5 and V is TRBV9, with TRBD1 as a possible D gene (6 bases). With 0 bases removed from V and 0 bases from J, the gap between germline ends came to 12 bases. Germline CDR1 is SGDLS and CDR2 is YYNGEE. CDR3 length: 16 amino acids. CDR3 sequence: CASSVGPGANQETQYF. Written as DNA, the CDR3 is TGTGCCAGCAGCGTAGGCCCAGGGGCGAACCAAGAGACCCAGTACTTC.

This chain joins TRBV15 and TRBJ2-7; D uncertain. Per germline, CDR1 LNHNV and CDR2 YYDKDF (reference sequence). CDR3 size: 13 residues. With 3 bases removed from V and 3 bases from J, the gap between germline ends came to 9 bases. The DNA of the CDR3 is TGTGCCACCAGCAGGGTCCGCGGCTACGAGCAGTACTTC. Translation: CATSRVRGYEQYF.

This clone was seen just once. A single base separates this from a much larger clone, so it may be a read error. Within the sample, other DNA sequences also encode this same CDR3. The chain couples TRBV18 to TRBJ2-5; D is ambiguous. The germline V gene has CDR1 KGHSH and CDR2 LQKENI. The CDR3 spans 12 residues. V lost 5 bases and J lost 0, with 4 bases in between. CDR3: CASSLYQETQYF. CDR3 nucleotide sequence: TGTGCCAGCTCATTGTACCAAGAGACCCAGTACTTC.

The CDR3 reads CASRTDLNEQFF. The CDR3 DNA follows: TGTGCCAGCAGAACTGATCTCAATGAGCAGTTCTTC. The chain couples TRBV7-2 to TRBJ2-1; no clear D. This CDR3 region has 12 residues. V lost 6 bases and J 6 bases, leaving 9 bases between the germline ends. In germline, CDR1 is SGHTA, CDR2 FQGNSA. Looking up the rest from reference TRBV7-2 and TRBJ2-1 gives the full variable domain: GAGVSQSPSNKVTEKGKDVELRCDPISGHTALYWYRQSLGQGLEFLIYFQGNSAPDKSGLPSDRFSAERTGGSVSTLTIQRTQQEDSAVYLCASRTDLNEQFFGPGTRLTVL.

The rearrangement links TRBV18 to TRBJ2-7, with D perhaps TRBD2 (6 bases). The CDR3 is 16 amino acids. Germline CDR1 KGHSH, CDR2 LQKENI. The V gene lost 6 bases and the J gene lost 2 bases, with 20 bases spanning the gap. In DNA, the CDR3 is TGTGCCAGCTCCCCCGGCTCCCGGGAGAAGGCCTACGAGCAGTACTTC. The encoded protein is CASSPGSREKAYEQYF. The variable domain in full, with the rest retrieved from reference TRBV18 and TRBJ2-7, is NAGVMQNPRHLVRRRGQEARLRCSPMKGHSHVYWYRQLPEEGLKFMVYLQKENIIDESGMPKERFSAEFPKEGPSILRIQQVVRGDSAAYFCASSPGSREKAYEQYFGPGTRLTVT.

The genes are TRBV7-2 and TRBJ2-3; TRBD1 matches at 7 bases. CDR1 is SGHTA and CDR2 is FQGNSA in the germline V gene. The trim removed 2 bases at V and 11 bases at J, leaving 13 bases unmatched. This CDR3 contains 15 residues. The CDR3 loop is CASSLRGTTGQKQYF. The CDR3 DNA reads as TGTGCCAGCAGCTTAAGAGGTACTACGGGACAGAAGCAGTATTTT. The whole variable domain, remainder taken from reference TRBV7-2 and TRBJ2-3, is GAGVSQSPSNKVTEKGKDVELRCDPISGHTALYWYRQSLGQGLEFLIYFQGNSAPDKSGLPSDRFSAERTGGSVSTLTIQRTQQEDSAVYLCASSLRGTTGQKQYFGPGTRLTVL.

This clone has just one count. The chain combines TRBV2 with TRBJ2-1; D is ambiguous. Looked up from germline, CDR1 is SNHLY and CDR2 is FYNNEI. This CDR3 has 10 amino acids. The ends were cut back, 4 bases at V and 12 bases at J, with 7 bases in the middle. The CDR3: CASSVKGQFF. CDR3 DNA sequence: TGTGCCAGCAGTGTGAAAGGGCAGTTCTTC.

The chain links TRBV6-6 to TRBJ2-3, with D perhaps matching TRBD1 (5 bases). V dropped 0 bases and J dropped 6 bases, with 13 bases sitting between them. Looked up from germline, CDR1 is MNHNY and CDR2 is SVGAGI (reference sequence). CDR3 size: 15 residues. DNA for the CDR3: TGTGCCAGCAGTTACTCGAGTGTAGGGGCGGATACGCAGTATTTT. It encodes CASSYSSVGADTQYF.

The chain uses TRBV2 and TRBJ2-7; no reliable D call. Germline V CDR1 and CDR2: SNHLY, FYNNEI. V shed 2 bases and J shed 5 bases, with 22 bases lying between them. The CDR3 contains 17 residues. CDR3: CASSEYGYRMSSHEQYF. CDR3 nucleotides: TGTGCCAGCAGTGAATATGGGTATAGGATGAGTTCTCACGAGCAGTACTTC.

The rearrangement links TRBV5-1 to TRBJ2-1; D is possibly TRBD1 or TRBD2 (6 bases each). The germline CDR1 and CDR2 sequences are SGHRS and YFSETQ. V was pared by 0 bases and J by 1 base, with 14 bases between. CDR3 length equals 17 residues. CDR3 nucleotide sequence: TGCGCCAGCAGCTTGGACGGCCGGGGGCTATCCTACAATGAGCAGTTCTTC. Translation gives CASSLDGRGLSYNEQFF.